These 19 T cell receptor beta chains were sequenced from one sample in a study of blood T cell repertoires in COVID-19. Produced via immunoSEQ multiplex PCR; TCRdb's table is partial and in-frame only. Altogether fewer than 400,000 clones are present, over 90% being singletons, with the ten largest covering 3.9%. Specimen: PBMCs or T cells enriched from blood (not recorded which). These receptors were taken from a woman under 40 who had been exposed to COVID-19.

This chain uses TRBV7-8 with TRBJ1-2, with 12 positions matching TRBD1. V shed 1 base, J shed 7 bases, and the junction held 4 bases outside the gene matches. The length of the CDR3 is 15 residues. Germline V gene data show CDR1 as SGHVS and CDR2 as FQNEAQ. The CDR3 DNA reads as TGTGCCAGCAGCTTAGGGGGGACAGGGGGCTCTGGCTACACCTTC. Protein sequence: CASSLGGTGGSGYTF.

This chain connects TRBV6-5 to TRBJ1-2; 9 bases fit TRBD1. Germline assignment: CDR1 MNHEY and CDR2 SVGAGI. V dropped 7 bases and J dropped 6; count of bases not matched to a gene: 9. The CDR3 covers 14 residues. DNA of the CDR3: TGTGCCAGCACCAAGCGGGACAGGGATAATGGCTACACCTTC. It specifies CASTKRDRDNGYTF.

The chain is built from TRBV5-5 and TRBJ2-7; D remains unclear. CDR1 and CDR2 from the germline V gene are SGHKS and YYEKEE (reference sequence). The CDR3 is 11 amino acids. Trimming took 3 bases from V and 2 from J, leaving 3 bases between them. The CDR3, as DNA: TGTGCCAGCAGCTCAACCTACGAGCAGTACTTC. Protein sequence: CASSSTYEQYF.

This clone was picked up one time. The chain joins TRBV18 to TRBJ1-2; TRBD1 matches 7 bases. J was trimmed by 13 bases and V by 5 bases; bases with no gene match: 19. Germline V gene data show CDR1 as KGHSH and CDR2 as LQKENI. CDR3 size: 15 residues. The CDR3, as DNA: TGTGCCAGCTCATCTACTCCGGGACAGAACACTCGGAGCACCTTC. Protein sequence: CASSSTPGQNTRSTF. The full variable domain, rest sourced from reference TRBV18 and TRBJ1-2, is NAGVMQNPRHLVRRRGQEARLRCSPMKGHSHVYWYRQLPEEGLKFMVYLQKENIIDESGMPKERFSAEFPKEGPSILRIQQVVRGDSAAYFCASSSTPGQNTRSTFGSGTRLTVV.

This chain connects TRBV27 to TRBJ1-5, with a weak D call TRBD1 (6 bases). V was shortened by 6 bases and J by 6 bases, with 24 bases between the two germline ends. CDR1 MNHEY and CDR2 SMNVEV come from the germline V gene (reference sequence). The CDR3 runs to 17 residues. CDR3 region: CASSKKQGWVVSQPQHF. The CDR3 DNA reads as TGTGCCAGCAGCAAAAAACAGGGATGGGTCGTAAGTCAGCCCCAGCATTTT.

The rearrangement links TRBV6-6 to TRBJ2-7, with D perhaps matching TRBD2 (5 bases). V lost 5 bases and J 7 bases, leaving 12 bases between the germline ends. This CDR3 spans 12 amino acids. Per the germline V gene, CDR1 is MNHNY and CDR2 is SVGAGI (reference sequence). The CDR3, as DNA: TGTGCCAGCAGTCCGGCGGGTGGAGAGCAGTACTTC. This translates into CASSPAGGEQYF.

This chain uses TRBV6-1 with TRBJ1-6, with a possible D match to TRBD1 (5 bases). V lost 3 bases and J lost 6, with 9 bases in between. The V gene's germline CDR1 is MNHNS and CDR2 SASEGT. CDR3 length: 14 amino acids. The CDR3 is CASSDRASNSPLHF. The CDR3 DNA reads as TGTGCCAGCAGTGACAGGGCTAGTAATTCACCCCTCCACTTT.

The rearrangement links TRBV14 to TRBJ1-2; unclear D gene. CDR1 and CDR2 from the germline V gene are SGHDN and FVKESK. V was clipped by 1 base and J by 4 bases, with 10 bases between them. The CDR3 is 14 amino acids. This CDR3 reads CASSQAYLGYGYTF. DNA of the CDR3: TGTGCCAGCAGCCAAGCCTACCTCGGCTATGGCTACACCTTC.

The chain combines TRBV30 with TRBJ2-7; 9 bases are shared with TRBD1. This CDR3 has 11 residues. Trimming cost V 1 base and J 12 bases; bases outside gene matches: 4. Germline values: CDR1 GTSNPN, CDR2 SVGIG (reference sequence). CDR3 coding DNA: TGTGCCTGGAGTGGGGGACAGGGTCCGTACTTC. Amino acids: CAWSGGQGPYF.

The chain joins TRBV3-1 (or the pseudogene TRBV3-2) to TRBJ1-2, with no clear D. The CDR3 runs to 14 residues. Germline V gene data show CDR1 as LGHDT and CDR2 as YNNKEL (reference sequence). V dropped 1 base and J dropped 7 bases, with 13 bases sitting between them. The CDR3 coding sequence is TGTGCCAGCAGCCAAGCCTCCCTCTTGTCTGGCTACACCTTC. Encoded protein: CASSQASLLSGYTF.

The gene calls are TRBV4-1 and TRBJ1-5, with D perhaps TRBD1 (5 bases). CDR1 and CDR2 from the germline V gene are MGHRA and YSYEKL. The CDR3 is 15 amino acids. The germline V and J ends were trimmed by 3 bases and 7 bases, with 16 bases remaining between them. The CDR3 nucleotides are TGCGCCAGCAGCCACCTAACAGGAAGAGGACAGCCCCAGCATTTT. It yields the protein CASSHLTGRGQPQHF.

This rearrangement joins TRBV19 to TRBJ1-2; 7 bases are shared with TRBD1. This CDR3 has 14 residues. V shed 0 bases, J shed 7 bases, and the junction held 5 bases outside the gene matches. The V gene's germline CDR1 is LNHDA and CDR2 SQIVND (reference sequence). The CDR3 nucleotides are TGTGCCAGTAGTATAGACTTGACAGGGCCTGGCTACACCTTC. Translated: CASSIDLTGPGYTF.

In this sample, this clone turned up once. V and J are TRBV29-1 and TRBJ1-5; tentatively, D is TRBD1 (5 bases). The V gene's germline CDR1 is SQVTM and CDR2 ANQGSEA. V was cut by 6 bases and J by 2 bases, with 11 bases left in between. This CDR3 comprises 13 residues. CDR3 nucleotides: TGCAGCGTCCGGTCGGGGGGCAATCAGCCCCAGCATTTT. Its protein product is CSVRSGGNQPQHF. The complete variable domain, with remaining parts taken from reference TRBV29-1 and TRBJ1-5, reads SAVISQKPSRDICQRGTSLTIQCQVDSQVTMMFWYRQQPGQSLTLIATANQGSEATYESGFVIDKFPISRPNLTFSTLTVSNMSPEDSSIYLCSVRSGGNQPQHFGDGTRLSIL.

The V and J genes are TRBV29-1 and TRBJ1-2, with D possibly TRBD1 on 6 matching bases. Germline CDR1 is SQVTM and CDR2 is ANQGSEA. The CDR3 runs to 12 residues. V shed 2 bases and J shed 8 bases, with 12 bases lying between them. The CDR3 reads CSVENREGGYTF. The DNA for the CDR3 is TGCAGCGTTGAAAACAGGGAAGGAGGCTACACCTTC.

This sequence joins TRBV11-3 and TRBJ2-3, with TRBD1 matching over 12 bases. Germline V CDR1 and CDR2: SGHNT, YENEEA. V was clipped by 0 bases and J by 6 bases; unmatched bases: 7. This CDR3 contains 17 residues. CDR3 nucleotides: TGTGCCAGCAGCTTAGATGTGGGACAGGGGGCTGGGGATACGCAGTATTTT. It translates to CASSLDVGQGAGDTQYF.

V usage is TRBV5-5 and J usage is TRBJ1-2; D possibly corresponds to TRBD1 (6 bases). The germline CDR1 and CDR2 sequences are SGHKS and YYEKEE (reference sequence). This CDR3 has 14 amino acids. V lost 4 bases, J lost 4 bases, and 14 bases lay in between. The CDR3: CASSHPDSPYGYTF. The CDR3 DNA sequence: TGTGCCAGCAGCCACCCGGACAGCCCCTATGGCTACACCTTC.

V is TRBV7-2 and J is TRBJ1-2; TRBD1 agrees at 7 bases. The germline V gene has CDR1 SGHTA and CDR2 FQGNSA. The CDR3 loop spans 13 amino acids. J gave up 6 bases and V 5 bases, and 6 bases lay outside the gene matches. The CDR3 spells CASSPRQGHGYTF. CDR3 DNA: TGTGCCAGCAGCCCAAGACAGGGACATGGCTACACCTTC.

The rearrangement links TRBV19 to TRBJ1-1; D is uncertain. V was cut by 3 bases and J by 1 base, with 12 bases left in between. Germline CDR1 reads LNHDA; CDR2 reads SQIVND (reference sequence). This CDR3 comprises 15 residues. CDR3 protein: CASSISGEGNTEAFF. In DNA form, the CDR3 reads TGTGCCAGTAGTATCTCTGGTGAGGGGAACACTGAAGCTTTCTTT.

In its sample, this clone was seen a few times. The chain joins TRBV5-5 to TRBJ2-7; D is ambiguous. CDR3 length equals 13 residues. Trimming removed 3 bases at V and 4 bases at J, with 11 bases between. CDR1 SGHKS and CDR2 YYEKEE come from the germline V gene (reference sequence). DNA for the CDR3: TGTGCCAGCAGCTCCCCCGCTCTATACGAGCAGTACTTC. Translation: CASSSPALYEQYF.